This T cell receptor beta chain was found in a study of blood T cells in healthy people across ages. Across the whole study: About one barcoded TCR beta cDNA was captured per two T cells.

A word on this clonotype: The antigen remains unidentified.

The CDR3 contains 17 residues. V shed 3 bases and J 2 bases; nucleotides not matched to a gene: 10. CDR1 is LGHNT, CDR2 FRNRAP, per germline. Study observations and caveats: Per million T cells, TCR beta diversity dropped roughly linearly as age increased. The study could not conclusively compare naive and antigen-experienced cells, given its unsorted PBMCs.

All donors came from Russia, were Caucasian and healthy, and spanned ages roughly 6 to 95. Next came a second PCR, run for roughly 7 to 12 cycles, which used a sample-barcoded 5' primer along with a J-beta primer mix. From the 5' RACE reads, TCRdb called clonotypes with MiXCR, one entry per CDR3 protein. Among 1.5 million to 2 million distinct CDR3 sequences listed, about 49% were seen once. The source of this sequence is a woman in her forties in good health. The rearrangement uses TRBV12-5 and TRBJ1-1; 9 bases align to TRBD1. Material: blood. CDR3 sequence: CASGFTITQGANTEAFF. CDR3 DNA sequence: TGTGCTAGTGGTTTTACCATCACACAGGGGGCAAACACTGAAGCTTTCTTT.